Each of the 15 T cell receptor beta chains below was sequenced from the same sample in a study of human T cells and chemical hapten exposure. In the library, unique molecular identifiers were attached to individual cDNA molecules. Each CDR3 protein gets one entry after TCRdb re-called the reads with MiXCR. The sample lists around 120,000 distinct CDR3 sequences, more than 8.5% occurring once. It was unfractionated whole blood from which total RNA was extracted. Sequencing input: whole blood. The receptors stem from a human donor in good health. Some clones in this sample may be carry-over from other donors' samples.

The CDR3 region has the DNA TGTGCCAGCAGCTCGGCGCCGACAGGGGGTAGGGGTCAGCCCCAGCATTTT. Protein sequence: CASSSAPTGGRGQPQHF. The gene calls are TRBV5-4 and TRBJ1-5, with TRBD1 matching over 9 bases. CDR1 and CDR2 (germline): SGHNT, YYREEE (reference sequence). This CDR3 comprises 17 residues. Unmatched junction bases numbered 13, after V lost 3 bases and J lost 6 bases.

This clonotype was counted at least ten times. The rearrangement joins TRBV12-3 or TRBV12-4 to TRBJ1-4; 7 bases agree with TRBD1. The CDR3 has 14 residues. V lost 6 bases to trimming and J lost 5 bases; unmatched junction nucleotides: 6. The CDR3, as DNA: TGTGCCAGCAGCTCGGACAGGCGAAATGAAAAACTGTTTTTT. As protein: CASSSDRRNEKLFF.

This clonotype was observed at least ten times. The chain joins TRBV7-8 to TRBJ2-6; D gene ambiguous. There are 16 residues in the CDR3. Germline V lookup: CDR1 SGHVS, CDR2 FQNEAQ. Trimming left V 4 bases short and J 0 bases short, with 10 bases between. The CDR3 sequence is CASSSDALSGANVLTF. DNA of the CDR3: TGTGCCAGCAGCTCGGACGCCCTCTCTGGGGCCAACGTCCTGACTTTC.

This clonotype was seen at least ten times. DNA for the CDR3: TGTGCCATCAATACTAGCGGAGGGGGCACAGATACGCAGTATTTT. This encodes CAINTSGGGTDTQYF. The rearrangement joins TRBV10-3 to TRBJ2-3; 8 bases are shared with TRBD2. The CDR3 spans 15 residues. Germline trimming cut 7 bases from V and 1 base from J; bases unmatched to any gene: 7. Germline V gene lookup returns CDR1 ENHRY and CDR2 SYGVKD.

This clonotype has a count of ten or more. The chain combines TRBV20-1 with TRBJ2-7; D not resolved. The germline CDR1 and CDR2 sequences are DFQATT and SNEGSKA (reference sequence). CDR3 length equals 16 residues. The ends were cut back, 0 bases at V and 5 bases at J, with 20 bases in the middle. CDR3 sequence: CSARDRVLLAAHEQYF. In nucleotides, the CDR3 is TGCAGTGCTAGAGATAGGGTGTTGTTGGCGGCTCACGAGCAGTACTTC.

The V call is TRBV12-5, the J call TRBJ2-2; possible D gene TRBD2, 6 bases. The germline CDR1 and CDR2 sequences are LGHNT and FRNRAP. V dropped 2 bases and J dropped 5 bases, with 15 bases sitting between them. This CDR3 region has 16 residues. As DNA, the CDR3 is TGTGCTAGTGGTTTGTTGGGCGGGACCTTAACCGGGGAGCTGTTTTTT. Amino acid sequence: CASGLLGGTLTGELFF.

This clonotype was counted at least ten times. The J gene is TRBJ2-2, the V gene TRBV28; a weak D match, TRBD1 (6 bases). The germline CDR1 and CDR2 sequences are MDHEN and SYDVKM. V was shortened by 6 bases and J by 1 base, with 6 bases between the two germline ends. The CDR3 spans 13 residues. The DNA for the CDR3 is TGTGCCAGCAGGACAGGGAACACCGGGGAGCTGTTTTTT. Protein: CASRTGNTGELFF.

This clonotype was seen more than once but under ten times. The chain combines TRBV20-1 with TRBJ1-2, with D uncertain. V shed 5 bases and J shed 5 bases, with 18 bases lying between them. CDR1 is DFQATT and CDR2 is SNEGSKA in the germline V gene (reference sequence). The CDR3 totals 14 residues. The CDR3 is CSAPDWIPEYGYTF. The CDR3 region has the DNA TGCAGTGCTCCGGACTGGATTCCCGAATATGGCTACACCTTC.

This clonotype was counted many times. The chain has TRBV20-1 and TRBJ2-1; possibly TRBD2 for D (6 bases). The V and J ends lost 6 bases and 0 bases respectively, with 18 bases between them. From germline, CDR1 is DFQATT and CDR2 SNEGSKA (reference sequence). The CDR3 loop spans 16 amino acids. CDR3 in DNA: TGCAGTGCCCCGGGACTCAGATTAAGCTCCTACAATGAGCAGTTCTTC. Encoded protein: CSAPGLRLSSYNEQFF.

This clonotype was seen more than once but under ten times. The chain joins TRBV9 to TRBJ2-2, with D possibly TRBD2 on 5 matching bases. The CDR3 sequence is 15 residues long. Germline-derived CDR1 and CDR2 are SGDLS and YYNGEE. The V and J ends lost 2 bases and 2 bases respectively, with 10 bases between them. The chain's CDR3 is CASSVRDLNTGELFF. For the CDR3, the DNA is TGTGCCAGCAGCGTCCGGGATCTAAACACCGGGGAGCTGTTTTTT. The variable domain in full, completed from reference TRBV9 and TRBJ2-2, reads DSGVTQTPKHLITATGQRVTLRCSPRSGDLSVYWYQQSLDQGLQFLIQYYNGEERAKGNILERFSAQQFPDLHSELNLSSLELGDSALYFCASSVRDLNTGELFFGEGSRLTVL.

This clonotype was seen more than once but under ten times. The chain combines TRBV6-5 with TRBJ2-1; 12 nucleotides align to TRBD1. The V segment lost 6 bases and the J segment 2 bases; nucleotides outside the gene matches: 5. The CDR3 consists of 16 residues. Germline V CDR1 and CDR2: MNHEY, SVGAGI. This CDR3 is CASSIGTGGAYNEQFF. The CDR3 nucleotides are TGTGCCAGCAGCATTGGGACAGGGGGCGCCTACAATGAGCAGTTCTTC.

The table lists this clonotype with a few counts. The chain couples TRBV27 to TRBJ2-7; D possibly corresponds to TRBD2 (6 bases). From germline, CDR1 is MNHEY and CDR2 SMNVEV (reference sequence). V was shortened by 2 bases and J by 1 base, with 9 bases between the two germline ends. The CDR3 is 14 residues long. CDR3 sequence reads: CASSLVRGSYEQYF. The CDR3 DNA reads TGTGCCAGCAGTTTAGTCCGGGGGTCCTACGAGCAGTACTTC.

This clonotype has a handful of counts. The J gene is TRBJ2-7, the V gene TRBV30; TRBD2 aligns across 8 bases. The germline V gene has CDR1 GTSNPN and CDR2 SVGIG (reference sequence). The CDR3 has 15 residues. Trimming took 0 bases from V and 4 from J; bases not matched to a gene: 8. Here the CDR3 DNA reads TGTGCCTGGAGTGTCGGAGCGGGAGAGCTGTACGAGCAGTACTTC. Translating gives CAWSVGAGELYEQYF.

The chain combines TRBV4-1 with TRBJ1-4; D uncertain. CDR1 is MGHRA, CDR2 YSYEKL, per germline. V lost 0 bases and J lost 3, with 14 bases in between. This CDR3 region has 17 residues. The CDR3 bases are TGCGCCAGCAGCCAAGAGGCAGGACGGGTGGCTAATGAAAAACTGTTTTTT. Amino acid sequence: CASSQEAGRVANEKLFF.

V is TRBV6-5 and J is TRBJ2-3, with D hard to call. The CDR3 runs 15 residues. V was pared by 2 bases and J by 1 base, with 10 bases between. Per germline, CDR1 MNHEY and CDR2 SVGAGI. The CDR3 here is CASSYGGWGTDTQYF. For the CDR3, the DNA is TGTGCCAGCAGTTACGGTGGTTGGGGCACAGATACGCAGTATTTT.